The sample holds a few counts of the clone carrying this TCR beta chain. Its antigen is not identified. The length of the CDR3 is 15 residues. V was clipped by 5 bases and J by 4 bases; unmatched bases: 7. The V gene's germline CDR1 is SNHLY and CDR2 FYNNEI. The source of the sample is a study of blood T cells in healthy people across ages. With a J-beta primer mix and a sample-barcoded 5' primer, a second PCR ran about 7 to 11 cycles. Tags on each cDNA molecule came from a template-switch adaptor with 12 random nucleotides. TCRdb recomputed calls from the 5' RACE reads with MiXCR, one row per CDR3 protein. Of approximately 800,000 distinct CDR3 sequences in the sample, about 36% were seen once. Study outcomes and limitations: Per million T cells, the diversity of TCR beta decreased roughly linearly as age advanced. There was no known CMV status for donors, so expanded clonotype changes were possibly confounded.

Each donor had around 11 milliliters of peripheral blood drawn. This TCR derives from a young man in good health. This rearrangement joins TRBV2 to TRBJ1-4; 7 bases match TRBD1. The sequencing input was blood. Here the CDR3 DNA reads TGTGCCAGCAGTACCCGGGACAGCTATAATGAAAAACTGTTTTTT. Translating it yields CASSTRDSYNEKLFF.